The clone carrying this TCR beta chain was recorded once. These data belong to a study of blood T cell repertoires in COVID-19. Study in general: Spain, Italy and the United States supplied samples that represented acute and convalescent COVID-19.

Data came from immunoSEQ multiplex PCR; TCRdb stores just in-frame clones and leaves some out. The repertoire holds roughly 230,000 clones, with about nine tenths as singletons. The sequenced sample consisted of PBMCs or T cells enriched from blood (not recorded which). This sequence was found in a man younger than 40 in a cohort exposed to, infected with or recovered from COVID-19 (not recorded which).

CDR3 residues: CASSSGQGKDEQYF. In nucleotides, the CDR3 is TGTGCCAGCAGCTCGGGACAGGGGAAGGACGAGCAGTACTTC. The chain carries TRBV13 and TRBJ2-7, with 10 bases matching TRBD1. Looked up from germline, CDR1 is PRHDT and CDR2 is FYEKMQ (reference sequence). Germline trimming cut 4 bases from V and 5 bases from J; bases unmatched to any gene: 5. The CDR3 sequence is 14 residues long.